The 31 T cell receptor beta chains reported below all come from one sample, sequenced in a study of blood T cell repertoires in COVID-19 (dated by TCRdb to 2018 to 2021). Library prep was done by the immunoSEQ multiplex PCR assay. TCRdb mirrors the immuneACCESS table, restricted to in-frame sequences. Some clones are absent from its copies; in checked studies, under half trace to an unresolved V gene, and the reason for the others is unknown. Here the sample has 45,000 to 70,000 clones; roughly 70% occur a single time. Together, the top ten hold 15% to 20% of the sample. Source material: peripheral blood. Receptors originate from a woman in her 50s with active or convalescent COVID-19.

The V gene is TRBV11-2, the J gene TRBJ1-6; D is unresolved. V was pared by 1 base and J by 10 bases, with 11 bases between. This CDR3 is 14 amino acids long. Germline V lookup: CDR1 SGHAT, CDR2 FQNNGV. CDR3 residues: CASSLAQTKSPLHF. In nucleotides, the CDR3 is TGTGCCAGCAGCTTAGCACAGACTAAATCACCCCTCCACTTT.

This clone was counted a single time. CDR3 in amino acids: CASSLSQTYGYTF. For the CDR3, the DNA is TGTGCCAGCAGCTTGTCACAGACCTATGGCTACACCTTC. V and J are TRBV5-4 and TRBJ1-2; D ambiguous. The CDR3 has 13 residues. Looked up from germline, CDR1 is SGHNT and CDR2 is YYREEE (reference sequence). V gave up 1 base and J gave up 4 bases, with 8 bases separating them.

The rearrangement uses TRBV13 and TRBJ2-7; no clear D. Trimming cost V 5 bases and J 1 base, with 9 bases left between them. From germline, CDR1 is PRHDT and CDR2 FYEKMQ (reference sequence). The CDR3 length is 13 residues. The CDR3 DNA sequence: TGTGCCAGCAGCCCGAGCCTTTCCTACGAGCAGTACTTC. Amino acids: CASSPSLSYEQYF.

This rearrangement joins TRBV28 to TRBJ2-2, with 10 bases lining up with TRBD2. V was pared by 5 bases and J by 4 bases, with 7 bases of the junction left unmatched. The CDR3 spans 16 residues. CDR1 MDHEN and CDR2 SYDVKM come from the germline V gene. In DNA, the CDR3 is TGTGCCAGCAGTACCCAGCGGGAGGGCCGCACCGGGGAGCTGTTTTTT. It codes for CASSTQREGRTGELFF.

A few counts support this clone. V and J are TRBV5-6 and TRBJ2-1; D gene ambiguous. Germline CDR1 is SGHDT and CDR2 is YYEEEE. This CDR3 is built from 12 residues. Between the trimmed V and J ends, which lost 1 base and 6 bases, there was a span of 5 bases. CDR3 bases: TGTGCCAGCAGCTTGATCGTCAATGAGCAGTTCTTC. This gives the protein CASSLIVNEQFF.

The chain is built from TRBV28 and TRBJ1-1; TRBD1 agrees at 8 bases. The V segment lost 5 bases and the J segment 5 bases; nucleotides outside the gene matches: 4. The CDR3 has 13 residues. From germline, CDR1 is MDHEN and CDR2 SYDVKM. The CDR3 is CASSDRGGTEAFF. Here the CDR3 DNA reads TGTGCCAGCAGTGACAGGGGAGGAACTGAAGCTTTCTTT.

The CDR3 loop is CASSRRPVGYGYTF. The CDR3 DNA follows: TGTGCCAGCAGTAGGCGGCCAGTCGGCTATGGCTACACCTTC. The chain combines TRBV2 with TRBJ1-2; D unclear. CDR3 size: 14 residues. Between the trimmed V and J ends, which lost 5 bases and 4 bases, there was a span of 14 bases. Germline CDR1 reads SNHLY; CDR2 reads FYNNEI.

The CDR3 DNA reads TGTGCCAGCAGTTGGACAGGGGGCCAAGAGACCCAGTACTTC. Protein: CASSWTGGQETQYF. This chain joins TRBV2 and TRBJ2-5, with 10 positions matching TRBD1. With V trimmed by 5 bases and J by 1 base, 1 base remained unmatched. From germline, CDR1 is SNHLY and CDR2 FYNNEI. The CDR3 length is 14 residues.

The chain joins TRBV10-1 to TRBJ1-1, with 8 bases identical to TRBD1. The CDR3 length is 16 residues. V dropped 2 bases and J dropped 0; count of bases not matched to a gene: 5. Looked up from germline, CDR1 is WNHNN and CDR2 is SYGVQD (reference sequence). Here the CDR3 reads CASSERQGAMNTEAFF. The CDR3 coding sequence is TGCGCCAGCAGTGAGCGGCAGGGGGCAATGAACACTGAAGCTTTCTTT.

The chain employs TRBV27 and TRBJ2-3; D is unresolved. The germline V gene has CDR1 MNHEY and CDR2 SMNVEV (reference sequence). This CDR3 is built from 14 residues. V lost 6 bases, J lost 1 base, and 11 bases lay in between. The CDR3 here is CASSPLVRTDTQYF. CDR3 nucleotides: TGTGCCAGCAGCCCCCTCGTTCGCACAGATACGCAGTATTTT.

This CDR3 is CASSPPTGGRLNTGELFF. CDR3 nucleotides: TGTGCCAGCAGCCCCCCTACTGGGGGGAGGCTCAACACCGGGGAGCTGTTTTTT. This chain connects TRBV7-9 to TRBJ2-2; D is perhaps TRBD2 (6 bases). From germline, CDR1 is SEHNR and CDR2 FQNEAQ (reference sequence). Trimming removed 5 bases from V and 2 bases from J, with 21 bases in between. CDR3 length: 18 residues.

This clone was counted once. The chain combines TRBV3-1 (or the pseudogene TRBV3-2) with TRBJ1-5; 8 bases align to TRBD1. Germline V gives CDR1 LGHDT, CDR2 YNNKEL (reference sequence). The V and J ends lost 6 bases and 6 bases, in that order; junction bases with no gene match: 13. The CDR3 spans 16 residues. The CDR3 loop is CASRDSMRQGIQPQHF. The DNA for the CDR3 is TGTGCCAGCAGAGACTCGATGAGACAGGGGATTCAGCCCCAGCATTTT.

The rearrangement joins TRBV29-1 to TRBJ2-3, with D possibly TRBD2 on 5 matching bases. This CDR3 comprises 14 residues. Germline V gene data show CDR1 as SQVTM and CDR2 as ANQGSEA. Deletions cut 3 bases from V and 2 bases from J, with 12 bases between. Here the CDR3 reads CSVESGPLTDTQYF. The CDR3 nucleotides read TGCAGCGTTGAGAGCGGACCCCTCACAGATACGCAGTATTTT.

The V call is TRBV5-5, the J call TRBJ1-1; D perhaps matches TRBD1 (6 bases). Germline loops: CDR1 SGHKS, CDR2 YYEKEE (reference sequence). V lost 6 bases to trimming and J lost 0 bases, with 12 bases between them. The CDR3 extends over 14 amino acids. The DNA of the CDR3 is TGTGCCAGCAAGTCAACAGGGATGAACACTGAAGCTTTCTTT. Translating it yields CASKSTGMNTEAFF. The variable domain in full, completed from reference TRBV5-5 and TRBJ1-1, reads DAGVTQSPTHLIKTRGQQVTLRCSPISGHKSVSWYQQVLGQGPQFIFQYYEKEERGRGNFPDRFSARQFPNYSSELNVNALLLGDSALYLCASKSTGMNTEAFFGQGTRLTVV.

The chain carries TRBV7-9 and TRBJ2-7, with D maybe TRBD1 (6 bases). From germline, CDR1 is SEHNR and CDR2 FQNEAQ (reference sequence). V lost 4 bases, J lost 3 bases, and 10 bases lay in between. CDR3 length equals 13 residues. The CDR3 is CASSSDRNYEQYF. The CDR3 nucleotides read TGTGCCAGCAGCTCTGACAGGAACTACGAGCAGTACTTC.

On this clone itself: Distinct nucleotide sequences in the sample also encode this CDR3. This chain links TRBV5-1 with TRBJ2-7; 8 bases align to TRBD1. J was trimmed by 3 bases and V by 4 bases; bases with no gene match: 6. Germline V lookup: CDR1 SGHRS, CDR2 YFSETQ. This CDR3 spans 14 amino acids. CDR3 DNA sequence: TGCGCCAGCAGCCCCGGACAGGGTATCTACGAGCAGTACTTC. Translated: CASSPGQGIYEQYF.

This clone was counted a few times. V gene TRBV6-6 combines with J gene TRBJ2-1; 10 nucleotides match TRBD2. V gave up 7 bases and J gave up 6 bases; unmatched junction bases: 6. CDR3 length equals 14 residues. Germline CDR1 MNHNY, CDR2 SVGAGI (reference sequence). The CDR3, as DNA: TGTGCCAGCACCCTAGCGGGAGTACTCAATGAGCAGTTCTTC. Translated: CASTLAGVLNEQFF.

The chain carries TRBV10-3 and TRBJ2-1, with 7 positions matching TRBD1. The germline V gene has CDR1 ENHRY and CDR2 SYGVKD. Trimming took 8 bases from V and 8 from J; bases not matched to a gene: 9. The CDR3 loop spans 13 amino acids. For the CDR3, the DNA is TGTGCCATCGCCACCGACAGGGAAGATGAGCAGTTCTTC. The encoded protein is CAIATDREDEQFF.

The chain uses TRBV28 and TRBJ1-3; D is unresolved. The CDR3 runs to 17 residues. V was clipped by 4 bases and J by 0 bases, with 16 bases between them. Looked up from germline, CDR1 is MDHEN and CDR2 is SYDVKM. In DNA, the CDR3 is TGTGCCAGCAGTTCTACTAGAAGGCTTTCCTCTGGAAACACCATATATTTT. It translates to CASSSTRRLSSGNTIYF.

The V call is TRBV5-1, the J call TRBJ2-5; TRBD1 is a possible D gene (5 bases). Per the germline V gene, CDR1 is SGHRS and CDR2 is YFSETQ. Trimming cost V 3 bases and J 1 base, with 13 bases left between them. The CDR3 extends over 15 amino acids. DNA of the CDR3: TGCGCCAGCAGCTCAGGGCCCTCGAGCCAAGAGACCCAGTACTTC. It encodes CASSSGPSSQETQYF. The variable domain in full, with the rest retrieved from reference TRBV5-1 and TRBJ2-5, is KAGVTQTPRYLIKTRGQQVTLSCSPISGHRSVSWYQQTPGQGLQFLFEYFSETQRNKGNFPGRFSGRQFSNSRSEMNVSTLELGDSALYLCASSSGPSSQETQYFGPGTRLLVL.

This clone was seen only a few times. The chain has TRBV6-1 and TRBJ2-1; D ambiguous. The CDR3 has 15 residues. V was pared by 0 bases and J by 7 bases, with 13 bases between. Germline V gene sequence: CDR1 MNHNS, CDR2 SASEGT. The CDR3 DNA reads TGTGCCAGCAGTGAAGCATGGCCGGGTGGGAATGAGCAGTTCTTC. The encoded protein is CASSEAWPGGNEQFF.

The chain employs TRBV10-2 and TRBJ2-7; tentatively, D is TRBD1 (5 bases). The CDR3 spans 13 residues. V lost 4 bases to trimming and J lost 0 bases, with 7 bases between them. Per the germline V gene, CDR1 is WSHSY and CDR2 is SAAADI. CDR3 nucleotide sequence: TGCGCCAGCAGTGGGACATCCTCCTACGAGCAGTACTTC. Its translation: CASSGTSSYEQYF.

In this sample, this clone turned up once. The rearrangement links TRBV23-1 to TRBJ1-2; D is possibly TRBD1 (6 bases). TRBV23-1 has ORF status, its function being uncertain. This CDR3 has 15 residues. Deletions cut 7 bases from V and 0 bases from J, with 15 bases between. As DNA, the CDR3 is TGCGCCAGCAAGATCGGACAGAGGACTAACTATGGCTACACCTTC. Its translation is CASKIGQRTNYGYTF.

This clone was recorded once. The chain combines TRBV11-2 with TRBJ2-5; 10 nucleotides align to TRBD2. Germline CDR1 is SGHAT and CDR2 is FQNNGV. The CDR3 length is 18 residues. V lost 1 base, J lost 2 bases, and 10 bases stayed unmatched. CDR3 protein: CASSLGLGSSGRQETQYF. DNA of the CDR3: TGTGCCAGCAGCTTAGGTCTCGGTAGTAGCGGGAGGCAAGAGACCCAGTACTTC. Using reference TRBV11-2 and TRBJ2-5 for the parts outside the CDR3, the full variable domain is EAGVAQSPRYKIIEKRQSVAFWCNPISGHATLYWYQQILGQGPKLLIQFQNNGVVDDSQLPKDRFSAERLKGVDSTLKIQPAKLEDSAVYLCASSLGLGSSGRQETQYFGPGTRLLVL.

This chain uses TRBV5-1 with TRBJ2-3; weak D call: TRBD2 (5 bases). Trimming removed 0 bases at V and 5 bases at J, with 10 bases between. CDR1 is SGHRS and CDR2 is YFSETQ in the germline V gene. The CDR3 is 14 residues long. The DNA for the CDR3 is TGCGCCAGCAGCTTGGATAGCGCGGGAGATACGCAGTATTTT. It translates to CASSLDSAGDTQYF.

V gene TRBV27 combines with J gene TRBJ2-1; D may be TRBD1 (6 bases). The CDR3 runs 15 residues. The germline gives CDR1 MNHEY, CDR2 SMNVEV (reference sequence). Trimming removed 6 bases at V and 2 bases at J, with 14 bases between. This CDR3 reads CASRRYRDPYNEQFF. In DNA, the CDR3 is TGTGCCAGCAGACGATACAGGGACCCCTACAATGAGCAGTTCTTC.

The CDR3 protein is CASSEVQMNNSPLHF. The CDR3 DNA reads as TGTGCCAGCAGTGAAGTCCAGATGAATAATTCACCCCTCCACTTT. The rearrangement uses TRBV6-1 and TRBJ1-6; D not certain. CDR1 is MNHNS, CDR2 SASEGT, per germline. V was shortened by 1 base and J by 5 bases, with 9 bases between the two germline ends. This CDR3 contains 15 residues.

The chain joins TRBV4-2 to TRBJ2-7; TRBD2 matches 8 bases. The V and J ends lost 4 bases and 5 bases, in that order; junction bases with no gene match: 7. The CDR3 is 14 amino acids. Germline V gene sequence: CDR1 LGHNA, CDR2 YNFKEQ. The DNA of the CDR3 is TGTGCCAGCAGCCGAGGGGTAGCGGGAAACGAGCAGTACTTC. It yields the protein CASSRGVAGNEQYF.

The chain has TRBV5-4 and TRBJ1-1; D is ambiguous. The germline V gene encodes CDR1 SGHNT and CDR2 YYREEE (reference sequence). This CDR3 contains 14 residues. V was cut by 4 bases and J by 3 bases, with 13 bases left in between. The CDR3 DNA reads TGTGCCAGCAGCCTCCAAGGTGGGCACACTGAAGCTTTCTTT. Its protein product is CASSLQGGHTEAFF.

The rearrangement uses TRBV21-1 and TRBJ2-7; TRBD1, the table's D call, was not compared with the DNA. TRBV21-1 has pseudogene status. The CDR3 has 15 amino acids. The CDR3 loop reads CASSPPRDRVHEQYF. CDR3 sequence (DNA): TGTGCCAGCAGCCCCCCCAGGGACAGGGTCCACGAGCAGTACTTC.

V is TRBV5-1 and J is TRBJ2-7; TRBD2 matches at 7 bases. With V trimmed by 2 bases and J by 4 bases, 15 bases remained unmatched. CDR1 and CDR2 (germline): SGHRS, YFSETQ. The CDR3 has 17 residues. The CDR3: CASSLGSGLEWVYEQYF. The CDR3 DNA follows: TGCGCCAGCAGCTTAGGTAGCGGGCTCGAATGGGTTTACGAGCAGTACTTC.